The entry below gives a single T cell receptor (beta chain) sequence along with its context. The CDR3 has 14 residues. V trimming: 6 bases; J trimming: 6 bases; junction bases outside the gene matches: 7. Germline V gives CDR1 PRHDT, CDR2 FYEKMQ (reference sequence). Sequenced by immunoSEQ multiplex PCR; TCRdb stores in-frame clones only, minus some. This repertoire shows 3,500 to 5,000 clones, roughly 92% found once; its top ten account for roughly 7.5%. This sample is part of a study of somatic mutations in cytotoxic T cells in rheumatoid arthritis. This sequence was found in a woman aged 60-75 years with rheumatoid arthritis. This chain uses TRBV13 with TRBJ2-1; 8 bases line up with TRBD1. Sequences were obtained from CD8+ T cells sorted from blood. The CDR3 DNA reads TGTGCCAGCAGTTCTATGACAGGGGTCAATGAGCAGTTCTTC. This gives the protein CASSSMTGVNEQFF. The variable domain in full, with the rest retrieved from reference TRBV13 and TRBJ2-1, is AAGVIQSPRHLIKEKRETATLKCYPIPRHDTVYWYQQGPGQDPQFLISFYEKMQSDKGSIPDRFSAQQFSDYHSELNMSSLELGDSALYFCASSSMTGVNEQFFGPGTRLTVL.